This is a list of T cell receptor beta chains from one sample in a study of blood T cell repertoires in COVID-19. TCRdb keeps only in-frame clones here, not all; method: immunoSEQ multiplex PCR. This table has roughly 340,000 clones, 85% to 90% appearing once. Material: peripheral blood. These receptor sequences come from a woman in her forties or fifties with COVID-19, enrolled during active disease. Each CDR3 is given with its conserved first and last residue. The D gene is left open where the match is weak. Size is stated for part of the rows, as once, few or many counts, or as a class when the clone is expanded.

clone_size	v_call	d_call	j_call	cdr3_aa	cdr3_nt
.	TRBV18	.	TRBJ1-1	CASSPSVLNTEAFF	TGTGCCAGCTCACCATCCGTGTTGAACACTGAAGCTTTCTTT
.	TRBV7-7	.	TRBJ2-5	CASSPLTRDQETQYF	TGTGCTAGCAGCCCGCTGACTAGAGACCAAGAGACCCAGTACTTC
.	TRBV30	TRBD1	TRBJ2-1	CAWRTVDRAYRNEQFF	TGTGCCTGGAGGACCGTGGACAGGGCCTACCGCAATGAGCAGTTCTTC
.	TRBV10-3	.	TRBJ1-1	CAIWKGDTRTEAFF	TGTGCCATCTGGAAAGGGGACACGAGGACTGAAGCTTTCTTT
.	TRBV30	TRBD1	TRBJ1-2	CAWKGADYGYTF	TGTGCCTGGAAGGGGGCGGACTATGGCTACACCTTC
.	TRBV6-1	TRBD1	TRBJ1-2	CASSEGQGYGYTF	TGTGCCAGCAGTGAAGGACAGGGGTATGGCTACACCTTC
once	TRBV2	TRBD1	TRBJ1-5	CASSTGGPRWDQPQHF	TGTGCCAGCAGCACAGGGGGCCCTAGGTGGGATCAGCCCCAGCATTTT
.	TRBV5-1	TRBD2	TRBJ2-2	CASSFAGLAGVTGELFF	TGCGCCAGCAGTTTTGCGGGACTAGCGGGAGTCACCGGGGAGCTGTTTTTT
once	TRBV7-6	TRBD1	TRBJ2-7	CASSTRTGEQYF	TGTGCCAGCAGCACCAGGACAGGCGAGCAGTACTTC
.	TRBV18	.	TRBJ1-4	CASSPRQSENEKLFF	TGTGCCAGCTCACCACGACAGTCAGAAAATGAAAAACTGTTTTTT
.	TRBV5-1	TRBD1	TRBJ2-1	CASTAGQASYNEQFF	TGCGCCAGCACCGCGGGACAGGCATCCTACAATGAGCAGTTCTTC
.	TRBV7-7	TRBD1	TRBJ2-7	CASSPGTGEQYF	TGTGCCAGCAGCCCTGGGACAGGCGAGCAGTACTTC
.	TRBV5-1	TRBD2	TRBJ2-7	CASSLSGTGSYEQYF	TGCGCCAGCAGCCTTAGCGGGACTGGATCCTACGAGCAGTACTTC
.	TRBV12-3/TRBV12-4	TRBD1	TRBJ1-2	CASGTGGYGYTF	TGTGCCAGCGGGACAGGGGGATATGGCTACACCTTC
.	TRBV6-5	TRBD2	TRBJ2-5	CASSWTSGSETQYF	TGTGCCAGCAGTTGGACTAGCGGCTCTGAGACCCAGTACTTC
.	TRBV24-1	TRBD1	TRBJ1-4	CATSWDSQDEKLFF	TGTGCCACCAGCTGGGACAGTCAGGATGAAAAACTGTTTTTT
few	TRBV15	.	TRBJ2-1	CATSRPLLATSSSSYNEQFF	TGTGCCACCAGCAGGCCTCTCTTAGCCACAAGCTCTAGCTCCTACAATGAGCAGTTCTTC
.	TRBV10-3	TRBD1	TRBJ1-1	CAISGGQGNTEAFF	TGTGCCATCAGTGGGGGACAGGGGAACACTGAAGCTTTCTTT
few	TRBV12-3/TRBV12-4	.	TRBJ1-1	CASSLSTNTEAFF	TGTGCCAGCAGTTTGTCCACAAACACTGAAGCTTTCTTT
.	TRBV19	TRBD1	TRBJ2-7	CASSPWTGDHYEQYF	TGTGCCAGTAGTCCCTGGACAGGGGACCACTACGAGCAGTACTTC
.	TRBV11-2	TRBD1	TRBJ1-2	CASSPGQGDGYTF	TGTGCCAGCAGCCCGGGACAGGGGGATGGCTACACCTTC
.	TRBV10-3	.	TRBJ2-2	CAISEYTNTGELFF	TGTGCCATCAGTGAGTACACGAACACCGGGGAGCTGTTTTTT
.	TRBV29-1	.	TRBJ1-1	CSVERTQNTEAFF	TGCAGCGTTGAAAGGACACAGAACACTGAAGCTTTCTTT
.	TRBV6-5	TRBD2	TRBJ2-7	CASSRLAGGIEQYF	TGTGCCAGCAGTCGACTAGCGGGAGGAATCGAGCAGTACTTC
.	TRBV3-1/TRBV3-2	.	TRBJ2-1	CASSKGRERRNEQFF	TGTGCCAGCAGCAAGGGAAGGGAGCGACGCAATGAGCAGTTCTTC
.	TRBV10-1	.	TRBJ1-3	CASSGQPGNTIYF	TGCGCCAGCAGCGGACAGCCTGGAAACACCATATATTTT
.	TRBV24-1	TRBD2	TRBJ2-3	CATSDLAPSLAGQGWNTQYF	TGTGCCACCAGTGATTTAGCCCCCTCTCTAGCGGGGCAGGGGTGGAATACGCAGTATTTT
.	TRBV27	TRBD2	TRBJ2-3	CASSLSSGLAGTDTQYF	TGTGCCAGCAGTTTATCGTCAGGACTAGCGGGAACAGATACGCAGTATTTT
.	TRBV4-3	TRBD2	TRBJ2-7	CASSQGAGVGYEQYF	TGCGCCAGCAGCCAAGGCGCGGGAGTCGGGTACGAGCAGTACTTC
.	TRBV3-1/TRBV3-2	TRBD1	TRBJ1-1	CASSQARTGGTEAFF	TGTGCCAGCAGCCAAGCCAGGACAGGGGGGACTGAAGCTTTCTTT
.	TRBV9	.	TRBJ2-1	CASSVGAPTYNEQFF	TGTGCCAGCAGCGTAGGAGCTCCTACCTACAATGAGCAGTTCTTC
.	TRBV4-1	TRBD2	TRBJ2-7	CASSQALIAGLYYEQYF	TGCGCCAGCAGCCAAGCATTGATAGCGGGCTTATACTACGAGCAGTACTTC
few	TRBV27	.	TRBJ1-1	CASSSAGNTEAFF	TGTGCCAGCAGTTCGGCGGGGAACACTGAAGCTTTCTTT
.	TRBV29-1	TRBD1	TRBJ2-2	CSVVMGTENTGELFF	TGCAGCGTTGTTATGGGGACAGAGAACACCGGGGAGCTGTTTTTT
few	TRBV2	.	TRBJ2-5	CASSERFSREAAQYF	TGTGCCAGCAGTGAACGGTTCTCGCGGGAAGCGGCCCAGTACTTC
.	TRBV5-4	TRBD1	TRBJ1-6	CASSLIQGSNSPLHF	TGTGCCAGCAGCCTAATACAGGGGAGTAATTCACCCCTCCACTTT
.	TRBV7-9	TRBD2	TRBJ2-7	CASSARTSGFYEQYF	TGTGCCAGCAGCGCCCGGACTAGCGGGTTTTACGAGCAGTACTTC
few	TRBV6-5	TRBD1	TRBJ1-5	CASSSPTGWGNQPQHF	TGTGCCAGCAGTTCCCCGACAGGGTGGGGCAATCAGCCCCAGCATTTT
.	TRBV5-6	.	TRBJ1-2	CASNNILDYGYTF	TGTGCCAGCAACAATATTTTGGACTATGGCTACACCTTC
.	TRBV3-1/TRBV3-2	TRBD2	TRBJ2-3	CASSQAAGLAGEDTQYF	TGTGCCAGCAGCCAAGCCGCGGGACTAGCGGGAGAAGATACGCAGTATTTT
.	TRBV18	TRBD2	TRBJ2-1	CASSPGTSDTFSYNEQFF	TGTGCCAGCTCACCAGGGACTAGCGACACCTTCTCCTACAATGAGCAGTTCTTC
.	TRBV11-3	TRBD2	TRBJ2-1	CASSNSIAGVSYNEQFF	TGTGCCAGCAGCAATTCCATAGCGGGAGTGTCCTACAATGAGCAGTTCTTC
.	TRBV7-8	TRBD2	TRBJ2-7	CASKLAGDSNEQYF	TGTGCCAGCAAGCTAGCGGGAGATTCCAACGAGCAGTACTTC
.	TRBV6-5	TRBD2	TRBJ2-1	CASTVAGGPNEQFF	TGTGCCAGCACCGTAGCGGGAGGGCCGAATGAGCAGTTCTTC
.	TRBV3-1/TRBV3-2	.	TRBJ2-7	CASRRGGVEWEQYF	TGTGCCAGCAGGAGGGGGGGAGTGGAATGGGAGCAGTACTTC
.	TRBV18	TRBD1	TRBJ1-1	CASSPGQGANTEAFF	TGTGCCAGCTCACCCGGACAGGGAGCGAACACTGAAGCTTTCTTT
few	TRBV3-1/TRBV3-2	TRBD2	TRBJ2-5	CASTLDGRAAETQYF	TGTGCCAGCACCCTGGACGGGAGGGCCGCAGAGACCCAGTACTTC
.	TRBV6-5	.	TRBJ1-2	CASSYSREEMGYTF	TGTGCCAGCAGTTACTCGAGGGAAGAAATGGGCTACACCTTC
.	TRBV11-2	.	TRBJ1-5	CASSLEGSQPQHF	TGTGCCAGCAGCTTAGAAGGTAGCCAGCCCCAGCATTTT
.	TRBV30	.	TRBJ1-6	CAWSVRQTGSSYNSPLHF	TGTGCCTGGAGTGTACGGCAAACTGGGAGCTCCTATAATTCACCCCTCCACTTT
once	TRBV6-5	.	TRBJ1-1	CASASVNTEAFF	TGTGCCAGCGCCTCGGTGAACACTGAAGCTTTCTTT
.	TRBV12-3/TRBV12-4	.	TRBJ1-1	CASSPTIGEAFF	TGTGCCAGCAGTCCAACGATCGGGGAAGCTTTCTTT
.	TRBV6-5	TRBD1	TRBJ1-4	CASSQDRGLNEKLFF	TGTGCCAGCAGCCAGGACAGGGGGCTTAATGAAAAACTGTTTTTT
once	TRBV5-6	.	TRBJ1-2	CASSFWQGKGYTF	TGTGCCAGCAGCTTTTGGCAGGGTAAGGGCTACACCTTC
.	TRBV6-5	TRBD1	TRBJ1-1	CASRNQGVNTEAFF	TGTGCCAGCAGGAACCAGGGGGTGAACACTGAAGCTTTCTTT
.	TRBV24-1	.	TRBJ2-3	CATSLGRQGRTDTQYF	TGTGCCACCAGTCTTGGGAGGCAGGGTCGTACAGATACGCAGTATTTT
once	TRBV7-9	TRBD1	TRBJ2-7	CASSISTGGNEQYF	TGTGCCAGCAGCATCTCGACAGGGGGCAACGAGCAGTACTTC
.	TRBV6-5	TRBD1	TRBJ1-1	CASSFQGAGTEAFF	TGTGCCAGCAGTTTCCAGGGGGCGGGCACTGAAGCTTTCTTT
many	TRBV6-1	TRBD1	TRBJ2-1	CASSAGQGKVSYNEQFF	TGTGCCAGCAGTGCCGGACAGGGTAAAGTCTCCTACAATGAGCAGTTCTTC
.	TRBV27	TRBD2	TRBJ2-7	CASSFLSGRAGFLSSYEQYF	TGTGCCAGCAGTTTCCTTAGCGGGAGGGCCGGGTTCTTAAGCTCCTACGAGCAGTACTTC